This T cell receptor beta chain was captured by sequencing in a study of T-cell reconstitution after alpha-beta-depleted transplantation in children. A library of TCRbeta sequences, prepared with unique molecular identifiers, was generated. MiXCR was run by TCRdb on the PCR reads, yielding one entry per CDR3 protein. This sample has over 85,000 distinct CDR3 sequences, with about a tenth found just once. The sample holds many counts of this clonotype. This CDR3 is built from 16 residues. Germline V gives CDR1 MNHEY, CDR2 SVGAGI. V lost 0 bases, J lost 3 bases, and 15 bases lay in between. The TCR sequence derives from a human donor who donated a stem cell graft to a child with acute lymphoblastic leukemia. This chain connects TRBV6-5 to TRBJ2-7, with TRBD1 as a possible D gene (6 bases). The material sequenced was PBMCs from the stem cell graft donor, taken from the stem cell graft. The CDR3 region is CASSYSEDRPYYEQYF. DNA for the CDR3: TGTGCCAGCAGTTACTCGGAGGACAGACCCTACTACGAGCAGTACTTC.